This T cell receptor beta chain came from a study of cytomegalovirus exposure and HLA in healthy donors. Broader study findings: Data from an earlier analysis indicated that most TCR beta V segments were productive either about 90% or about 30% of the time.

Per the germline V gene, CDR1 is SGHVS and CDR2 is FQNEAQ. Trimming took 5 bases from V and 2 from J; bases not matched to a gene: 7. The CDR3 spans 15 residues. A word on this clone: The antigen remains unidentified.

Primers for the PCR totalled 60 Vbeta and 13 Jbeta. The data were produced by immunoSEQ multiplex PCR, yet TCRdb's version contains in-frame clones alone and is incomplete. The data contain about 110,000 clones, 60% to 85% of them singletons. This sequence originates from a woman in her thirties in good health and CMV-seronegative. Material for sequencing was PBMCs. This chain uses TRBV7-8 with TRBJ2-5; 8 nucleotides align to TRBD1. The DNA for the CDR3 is TGTGCCAGCAGCGTACGACAGGGGACGCAAGAGACCCAGTACTTC. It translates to CASSVRQGTQETQYF.